This T cell receptor (beta chain) was sequenced for a study of tumor-infiltrating lymphocytes in primary liver carcinoma. It was from around 20-30 mg of unsorted bulk tissue that RNA and DNA were co-extracted. General study results and limits: Against blood, tumors held a significantly higher top-250-clone fraction (p = 0.039).

J gave up 7 bases and V 4 bases, and 5 bases lay outside the gene matches. The CDR3 has 14 residues. Per the germline V gene, CDR1 is MNHNS and CDR2 is SASEGT. Starting material of roughly 550 ng total RNA yielded TCR beta cDNA via a constant-region primer. Three nested multiplex PCR rounds, a slightly modified ARM-PCR, produced the libraries for TCR beta. Two initial PCR rounds of around 10 cycles each paired TRBV1-TRBV30 forward primers with a C-beta reverse primer. Each CDR3 protein is one row after TCRdb ran MiXCR on the multiplex PCR reads. The sample has around 120,000 distinct CDR3 sequences, nearly 70% seen once. This clonotype was detected many times. Its antigen is not identified.

The sample was tumor-adjacent normal liver tissue. The rearrangement links TRBV6-1 to TRBJ1-1; 11 positions match TRBD1. The sequence came from an older woman with primary liver carcinoma and hepatitis B virus infection. CDR3 DNA sequence: TGTGCCAGCAGTGCGAGGACAGGGGGCGGTGAAGCTTTCTTT. Amino acid sequence: CASSARTGGGEAFF.